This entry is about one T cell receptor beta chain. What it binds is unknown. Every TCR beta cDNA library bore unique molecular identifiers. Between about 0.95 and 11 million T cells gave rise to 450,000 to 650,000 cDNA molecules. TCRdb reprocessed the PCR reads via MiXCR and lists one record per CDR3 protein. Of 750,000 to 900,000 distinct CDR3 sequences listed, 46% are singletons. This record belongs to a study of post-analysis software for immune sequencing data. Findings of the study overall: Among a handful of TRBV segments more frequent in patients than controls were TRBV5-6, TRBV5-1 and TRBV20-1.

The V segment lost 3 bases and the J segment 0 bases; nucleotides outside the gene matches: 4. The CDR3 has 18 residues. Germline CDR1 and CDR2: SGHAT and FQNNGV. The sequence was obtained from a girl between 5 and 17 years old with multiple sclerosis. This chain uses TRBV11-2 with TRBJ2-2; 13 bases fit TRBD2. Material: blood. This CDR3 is CASSFPTSGRTNTGELFF. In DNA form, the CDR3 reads TGTGCCAGCAGCTTCCCGACTAGCGGGAGGACGAACACCGGGGAGCTGTTTTTT.